The rows below give T cell receptor beta chains drawn from one sample of a study of blood T cell repertoires in COVID-19. The table came from immunoSEQ multiplex PCR; TCRdb's copy has only in-frame clones and leaves some out. This sample has approximately 360,000 clones, with roughly nine tenths found just once. The sample consisted of peripheral blood. The source of these receptors is a man in his forties or fifties with acute or convalescent COVID-19. Both conserved end residues are part of each CDR3. The D gene is left open where the match is weak. Some rows have no size entry. The others give once, few or many, or a class for an expanded clone.

abundance | d_gene | j_gene | v_gene | CDR3aa
few | NA | TRBJ2-1 | TRBV9 | CASSVGQRDNEQFF
NA | NA | TRBJ2-1 | TRBV5-6 | CASSSGAGFRFF
NA | NA | TRBJ2-7 | TRBV4-1 | CASSQDFPGSTYEQYF
NA | TRBD1 | TRBJ1-6 | TRBV7-9 | CASSPPGGRLAGNSPLHF
NA | NA | TRBJ1-1 | TRBV28 | CASSLSRNTEAFF
NA | TRBD2 | TRBJ2-2 | TRBV5-6 | CASSLSSGGNTGELFF
NA | NA | TRBJ2-7 | TRBV27 | CASSTRSSSYEQYF
NA | TRBD2 | TRBJ2-1 | TRBV5-8 | CASSSGTSEYNEQFF
NA | NA | TRBJ1-5 | TRBV28 | CASSLGRGGGNQPQHF
NA | NA | TRBJ2-1 | TRBV9 | CASSVAEGGGFSYNEQFF
few | NA | TRBJ1-1 | TRBV7-3 | CASSPGVGTEAFF
NA | TRBD1 | TRBJ2-7 | TRBV5-1 | CASSPFSDRGSEQYF
NA | TRBD2 | TRBJ2-7 | TRBV9 | CASGREGDHEQYF
NA | NA | TRBJ1-4 | TRBV2 | CASREARVVAANEKLFF
NA | NA | TRBJ2-2 | TRBV6-6 | CASSQYTGELFF
NA | NA | TRBJ2-5 | TRBV4-2 | CASSQTGGPQETQYF
NA | NA | TRBJ1-1 | TRBV28 | CASQGRAKGNTEAFF
once | TRBD2 | TRBJ2-3 | TRBV4-2 | CASSPGTSGGPSTDTQYF
NA | NA | TRBJ1-1 | TRBV7-3 | CASSEYMNTEAFF
few | NA | TRBJ1-1 | TRBV29-1 | CSVASGATEAFF
NA | NA | TRBJ1-4 | TRBV28 | CASSRTATNEKLFF
NA | NA | TRBJ2-2 | TRBV4-1 | CASSQLIIRGGTGELFF